Detailed here is one TCR beta chain. An end of the junction does not agree with germline; a read error may underlie this. The study co-extracted DNA and RNA from approximately 20-30 mg of unsorted bulk tissue. Patients showed chronic HBV infection and an absence of prior treatment. This specimen belongs to a study of tumor-infiltrating lymphocytes in primary liver carcinoma. Using a constant-region primer together with ProtoScript II reverse transcriptase, TCR beta cDNA was made from around 500 ng of total RNA. ARM-PCR was slightly modified, and three nested multiplex PCR rounds with it gave rise to the TCR beta libraries. The first two PCR rounds used TRBV1-TRBV30 forward primers with a C-beta reverse primer, roughly 10 cycles each. Using its own MiXCR run on the multiplex PCR reads, TCRdb lists one record per CDR3 protein. In the table there are about 92,000 distinct CDR3 sequences, 68% of which are singletons.

Germline assignment: CDR1 SGHAT and CDR2 FQNNGV. The CDR3 consists of 15 residues. V and J are TRBV11-2 and TRBJ2-3, with D maybe TRBD1 (6 bases). This clonotype was obtained from a man in his forties with primary liver carcinoma and hepatitis B virus infection. The sequenced sample was tumor-adjacent normal liver tissue. DNA for the CDR3: TGTGCCACCAGCTTAGAACGCACAGGGCAGGGGAGTCTGTATTTT. This translates into CATSLERTGQGSLYF.